This TCR beta chain was captured by sequencing in a study of T cell responses to AZD1222 COVID-19 vaccine. The CDR3 covers 16 residues. In germline, CDR1 is PRHDT, CDR2 FYEKMQ (reference sequence). Trimming removed 5 bases from V and 6 bases from J; junction bases left unmatched: 7. Sequencing was performed with immunoSEQ multiplex PCR; in TCRdb, only in-frame clones are kept and a portion is missing. This sample has 70,000 to 95,000 clones, with more than 80% found just once. The J gene is TRBJ2-2, the V gene TRBV13; 12 bases fit TRBD2. Material: peripheral blood, obtained 28 days after the second AZD1222 dose. The sequence was collected from an adult who received the AZD1222 COVID-19 vaccine. The CDR3 region has the DNA TGTGCCAGCAGCCGACTAGCGGGAGAAAGCGCCGGGGAGCTGTTTTTT. Encoded protein: CASSRLAGESAGELFF. Combining the CDR3 with reference TRBV13 and TRBJ2-2 gives the whole variable domain AAGVIQSPRHLIKEKRETATLKCYPIPRHDTVYWYQQGPGQDPQFLISFYEKMQSDKGSIPDRFSAQQFSDYHSELNMSSLELGDSALYFCASSRLAGESAGELFFGEGSRLTVL.